One sample yielded the 7 T cell receptor beta chains listed below, sequenced in a study of OX40 agonist ivuxolimab in advanced cancers. The table came from immunoSEQ multiplex PCR; TCRdb's copy has only in-frame clones and leaves some out. Here the sample spans about 130,000 clones, about nine tenths being singletons. Sequencing used CD4+ or CD8+ T cells sorted from blood, obtained in a trial of the OX40 agonist ivuxolimab. The origin of the receptors is an adult with an advanced solid tumor such as melanoma, head and neck, liver or kidney cancer.

The CDR3 protein is CASSLMGTRNTGELFF. The DNA for the CDR3 is TGTGCCAGCAGCTTAATGGGGACTAGGAACACCGGGGAGCTGTTTTTT. The V and J genes are TRBV7-2 and TRBJ2-2, with 8 bases lining up with TRBD2. Losses at the gene ends were 2 bases for V and 1 base for J; bases not matched to a gene: 3. The germline V gene encodes CDR1 SGHTA and CDR2 FQGNSA. The length of the CDR3 is 16 residues.

V and J are TRBV12-5 and TRBJ1-1; 8 bases are a match to TRBD1. Germline V gives CDR1 LGHNT, CDR2 FRNRAP. The CDR3 spans 15 residues. Germline trimming cut 6 bases from V and 5 bases from J; bases unmatched to any gene: 11. CDR3: CASGANTGGYTEAFF. As DNA, the CDR3 is TGTGCTAGTGGAGCCAACACAGGGGGGTATACTGAAGCTTTCTTT.

CDR3 sequence: CASSFGQGTRAFF. The CDR3 coding sequence is TGTGCCAGCAGTTTTGGACAGGGCACGCGAGCTTTCTTT. This sequence joins TRBV28 and TRBJ1-1; 8 positions match TRBD1. The germline V gene encodes CDR1 MDHEN and CDR2 SYDVKM. The CDR3 runs 13 residues. Trimming cost V 3 bases and J 10 bases; bases outside gene matches: 7.

V and J are TRBV11-3 and TRBJ2-6, with a weak D call TRBD1 (5 bases). The germline gives CDR1 SGHNT, CDR2 YENEEA. This CDR3 has 16 amino acids. Trimming stripped 0 bases from V and 2 bases from J, with 8 bases between. CDR3 sequence reads: CASSLEGAAGANVLTF. The CDR3 nucleotides are TGTGCCAGCAGCTTAGAAGGGGCGGCTGGGGCCAACGTCCTGACTTTC.

The genes are TRBV9 and TRBJ2-2; D might be TRBD2 (6 bases). Germline V gene data show CDR1 as SGDLS and CDR2 as YYNGEE. Deletions cut 0 bases from V and 4 bases from J, with 10 bases between. The CDR3 runs to 15 residues. The CDR3 nucleotides are TGTGCCAGCAGCGTAGACGGGAGAGGCACCGGGGAGCTGTTTTTT. It specifies CASSVDGRGTGELFF. Complete variable domain (other parts from reference TRBV9 and TRBJ2-2): DSGVTQTPKHLITATGQRVTLRCSPRSGDLSVYWYQQSLDQGLQFLIQYYNGEERAKGNILERFSAQQFPDLHSELNLSSLELGDSALYFCASSVDGRGTGELFFGEGSRLTVL.

The chain links TRBV5-4 to TRBJ2-7, with 8 bases aligning to TRBD2. Germline CDR1 SGHNT, CDR2 YYREEE (reference sequence). V was pared by 4 bases and J by 4 bases, with 13 bases of the junction left unmatched. This CDR3 has 16 residues. The CDR3 DNA sequence: TGTGCCAGCAGCCCCACGGGGGGGGGAGTTCTGTACGAGCAGTACTTC. Translated: CASSPTGGGVLYEQYF.

In this sample, this clone turned up once. This rearrangement joins TRBV6-5 to TRBJ1-2; no reliable D call. This CDR3 has 11 amino acids. Trimming pared 7 bases from V and 3 bases from J, leaving 6 bases between. Germline V gene data show CDR1 as MNHEY and CDR2 as SVGAGI. As DNA, the CDR3 is TGTGCCAGCAATGCCGACTATGGCTACACCTTC. As protein: CASNADYGYTF.